These 24 T cell receptor beta chains share one sample of origin, sequenced in a study of human versus mouse CDR3 diversity and MHC coevolution. TCRdb's copy holds only in-frame clones and misses some; the assay was immunoSEQ multiplex PCR. Of tens of thousands of clones listed, 85% to 95% are singletons. Specimen: naive CD4+ T cells from blood. Noted subset: CD45RO-negative CD62L-positive naive CD4 T cells. The receptors stem from a person aged 25 to 69 in good health.

The V and J genes are TRBV5-1 and TRBJ2-4; 7 bases align to TRBD1. V shed 2 bases, J shed 7 bases, and the junction held 6 bases outside the gene matches. CDR1 SGHRS and CDR2 YFSETQ come from the germline V gene. The CDR3 loop spans 14 amino acids. The CDR3 DNA reads TGCGCCAGCAGCTTACAGGGGAATACGAACATTCAGTACTTC. This codes for CASSLQGNTNIQYF. Combining the CDR3 with reference TRBV5-1 and TRBJ2-4 gives the whole variable domain KAGVTQTPRYLIKTRGQQVTLSCSPISGHRSVSWYQQTPGQGLQFLFEYFSETQRNKGNFPGRFSGRQFSNSRSEMNVSTLELGDSALYLCASSLQGNTNIQYFGAGTRLSVL.

The CDR3 protein is CASSSSQAGGGYF. CDR3 DNA sequence: TGTGCCAGCAGCTCTTCTCAGGCGGGGGGGGGATATTTT. V is TRBV5-4 and J is TRBJ2-3, with 9 bases identical to TRBD2. This CDR3 region has 13 residues. The V gene end was trimmed by 3 bases and the J gene end by 15 bases; junction bases not matched to a gene: 11. Germline V gives CDR1 SGHNT, CDR2 YYREEE (reference sequence).

The gene calls are TRBV29-1 and TRBJ1-2, with a tentative D call TRBD1 (5 bases). The germline V and J ends were trimmed by 8 bases and 4 bases, with 11 bases remaining between them. Germline assignment: CDR1 SQVTM and CDR2 ANQGSEA. This CDR3 spans 11 amino acids. CDR3 nucleotide sequence: TGCAGCACGGACACAGGCTATGGCTACACCTTC. It specifies CSTDTGYGYTF.

The J gene is TRBJ1-1, the V gene TRBV4-1; 9 positions agree with TRBD1. With 2 bases clipped from V and 6 bases from J, the junction kept 10 bases outside the gene matches. The CDR3 has 16 residues. CDR1 is MGHRA, CDR2 YSYEKL, per germline. The CDR3 here is CASSQTGTGFTPEAFF. CDR3 coding DNA: TGCGCCAGCAGCCAAACCGGGACAGGGTTTACCCCTGAAGCTTTCTTT.

As concerns this clone: The junction shows a germline mismatch at one end, possibly a read error. The chain couples TRBV2 to TRBJ2-7; TRBD1 agrees at 7 bases. The CDR3 has 13 amino acids. Germline V CDR1 and CDR2: SNHLY, FYNNEI. The CDR3 nucleotides read TGTGCCAGCAGTCGGGACAGAGCCTACGGGCAGTACTTC. This encodes CASSRDRAYGQYF.

Here the CDR3 reads CAISDPGTSGRDEQFF. CDR3 nucleotide sequence: TGTGCCATCAGTGACCCCGGGACTAGCGGGAGGGATGAGCAGTTCTTC. The chain combines TRBV10-3 with TRBJ2-1; 16 nucleotides align to TRBD2. The CDR3 consists of 16 residues. Looked up from germline, CDR1 is ENHRY and CDR2 is SYGVKD. Losses at the gene ends were 3 bases for V and 8 bases for J; bases not matched to a gene: 4.

J is TRBJ1-2 and V is TRBV27, with D perhaps TRBD1 (5 bases). V lost 6 bases, J lost 4 bases, and 15 bases lay in between. CDR1 is MNHEY and CDR2 is SMNVEV in the germline V gene (reference sequence). The CDR3 length is 14 residues. CDR3 region: CASSLQGSFYGYTF. CDR3 sequence (DNA): TGTGCCAGCAGCCTCCAGGGATCCTTCTATGGCTACACCTTC.

This rearrangement joins TRBV30 to TRBJ2-7; 7 bases are shared with TRBD1. The CDR3 runs to 12 residues. Germline CDR1 is GTSNPN and CDR2 is SVGIG (reference sequence). V lost 4 bases to trimming and J lost 5 bases; unmatched junction nucleotides: 5. In DNA form, the CDR3 reads TGTGCCTGGACTGAGACAGGGAACGAGCAGTACTTC. This translates into CAWTETGNEQYF.

The rearrangement links TRBV7-2 to TRBJ1-1; 8 bases map to TRBD1. This CDR3 is built from 14 residues. The germline V gene encodes CDR1 SGHTA and CDR2 FQGNSA. The J segment lost 2 bases and the V segment lost 5 bases, leaving 4 bases of the junction unmatched. The CDR3 DNA reads TGTGCCAGCAGCCCGGACAGGGCCAACACTGAAGCTTTCTTT. The encoded protein is CASSPDRANTEAFF.

V is TRBV19 and J is TRBJ2-1; 13 bases are shared with TRBD2. With V trimmed by 7 bases and J by 7 bases, 7 bases remained unmatched. Germline assignment: CDR1 LNHDA and CDR2 SQIVND (reference sequence). This CDR3 spans 15 amino acids. CDR3: CASNQLAGGPNEQFF. The CDR3, as DNA: TGTGCCAGTAACCAACTAGCGGGGGGGCCGAATGAGCAGTTCTTC. The complete variable domain, with remaining parts taken from reference TRBV19 and TRBJ2-1, reads DGGITQSPKYLFRKEGQNVTLSCEQNLNHDAMYWYRQDPGQGLRLIYYSQIVNDFQKGDIAEGYSVSREKKESFPLTVTSAQKNPTAFYLCASNQLAGGPNEQFFGPGTRLTVL.

V usage is TRBV7-9 and J usage is TRBJ2-7, with a tentative D call TRBD2 (5 bases). The CDR3 length is 16 residues. Germline V CDR1 and CDR2: SEHNR, FQNEAQ (reference sequence). V was clipped by 5 bases and J by 0 bases, with 17 bases between them. CDR3 region: CASSALWAGSSYEQYF. The DNA for the CDR3 is TGTGCCAGCAGCGCACTGTGGGCGGGTAGCTCCTACGAGCAGTACTTC.

The chain has TRBV28 and TRBJ2-2, with 10 bases lining up with TRBD2. In germline, CDR1 is MDHEN, CDR2 SYDVKM. V trimming: 2 bases; J trimming: 5 bases; junction bases outside the gene matches: 8. CDR3 length: 17 residues. The CDR3 nucleotides are TGTGCCAGCAGTTTAATCCCAGCGGGAGGGCGGACCGGGGAGCTGTTTTTT. Its protein is CASSLIPAGGRTGELFF.

The gene calls are TRBV7-4 and TRBJ2-4; the D gene is possibly TRBD1 (6 bases). CDR1 SGHVT and CDR2 SQSDAQ come from the germline V gene. The CDR3 contains 19 residues. With 0 bases removed from V and 0 bases from J, the gap between germline ends came to 18 bases. The chain's CDR3 is CASSLASPGQLLAKNIQYF. The CDR3 DNA follows: TGTGCCAGCAGCTTAGCCTCTCCGGGACAACTTCTAGCCAAAAACATTCAGTACTTC.

The chain combines TRBV4-2 with TRBJ2-1, with 9 bases fitting TRBD2. CDR3 length: 16 amino acids. Germline V gene lookup returns CDR1 LGHNA and CDR2 YNFKEQ. J lost 9 bases, V lost 0 bases, and 9 bases had no gene match. In DNA form, the CDR3 reads TGTGCCAGCAGCCAAGATCAGCGCGGGGGGGCGTCTGAGCAGTTCTTC. Its protein product is CASSQDQRGGASEQFF.

The chain has TRBV6-1 and TRBJ2-7; 7 nucleotides agree with TRBD1. The CDR3 contains 12 residues. Losses at the gene ends were 7 bases for V and 2 bases for J; bases not matched to a gene: 2. Looked up from germline, CDR1 is MNHNS and CDR2 is SASEGT. CDR3 coding DNA: TGTGCCAGCACTGACAGGGCCTACGAGCAGTACTTC. It codes for CASTDRAYEQYF.

CDR3 coding DNA: TGCGCCAGCAGCCTTTATATGGGGAGCTCCTACAATGAGCAGTTCTTC. Its protein is CASSLYMGSSYNEQFF. The rearrangement joins TRBV5-1 to TRBJ2-1, with D perhaps matching TRBD2 (5 bases). Germline CDR1 reads SGHRS; CDR2 reads YFSETQ. Trimming shortened V by 4 bases and J by 0 bases, and 14 bases separated the two germline ends. CDR3 size: 16 residues.

This sequence joins TRBV11-2 and TRBJ2-2, with 7 bases that match TRBD1. The germline V gene encodes CDR1 SGHAT and CDR2 FQNNGV. The V gene end was trimmed by 6 bases and the J gene end by 6 bases; junction bases not matched to a gene: 10. CDR3 length equals 15 residues. The CDR3 coding sequence is TGTGCCAGCAGGGGTACAGGGGCTTTAGCCGGGGAGCTGTTTTTT. Protein product: CASRGTGALAGELFF.

The chain has TRBV9 and TRBJ2-2, with D possibly TRBD2 on 7 matching bases. The CDR3 loop spans 17 amino acids. Trimming removed 0 bases at V and 2 bases at J, with 14 bases between. The germline CDR1 and CDR2 sequences are SGDLS and YYNGEE. CDR3 DNA: TGTGCCAGCAGCGTAGTAGTTGGGGGGGGCAACACCGGGGAGCTGTTTTTT. Encoded protein: CASSVVVGGGNTGELFF.

The CDR3 DNA is TGTGCCAGTAGTAGTGGACAGGGCAACACCGGGGAGCTGTTTTTT. Encoded protein: CASSSGQGNTGELFF. The chain couples TRBV19 to TRBJ2-2; 8 bases match TRBD1. The ends lost 4 bases at V and 2 bases at J; junction bases unmatched: 3. CDR3 length equals 15 residues. Per the germline V gene, CDR1 is LNHDA and CDR2 is SQIVND (reference sequence).

DNA of the CDR3: TGTGCCAGCAGCCCCCGCAGGGGGCGAGGTGGCTACACCTTC. This sequence encodes CASSPRRGRGGYTF. This chain uses TRBV21-1 with TRBJ1-2; the table's D call of TRBD1 was not tested on the DNA. TRBV21-1 is shown as a pseudogene. The CDR3 runs to 14 residues.

V usage is TRBV15 and J usage is TRBJ1-5; tentatively, D is TRBD1 (5 bases). Germline values: CDR1 LNHNV, CDR2 YYDKDF (reference sequence). This CDR3 has 17 amino acids. Trimming shortened V by 3 bases and J by 5 bases, and 20 bases separated the two germline ends. This chain's CDR3 is CATSSSGNGSFHQPQHF. CDR3 sequence (DNA): TGTGCCACCAGCAGTTCAGGGAATGGAAGCTTTCATCAGCCCCAGCATTTT.

This sequence joins TRBV28 and TRBJ2-5; D is possibly TRBD2 (7 bases). Near its end, the DNA agrees better with TRBJ2-7, so the J call may be wrong. Germline CDR1 MDHEN, CDR2 SYDVKM. The CDR3 spans 16 residues. The DNA for the CDR3 is TGTGCCAGCAGTTCCCCGGGGAGGGGGGGATCCTACGAGCAGTACTTC. Translating gives CASSSPGRGGSYEQYF.

DNA for the CDR3: TGTGCCAGCAGCGTAACAGGGGTGGACACTGAAGCTTTCTTT. Protein sequence: CASSVTGVDTEAFF. This sequence joins TRBV9 and TRBJ1-1, with 7 bases aligning to TRBD1. With 1 base clipped from V and 3 bases from J, the junction kept 3 bases outside the gene matches. The V gene's germline CDR1 is SGDLS and CDR2 YYNGEE. There are 14 residues in the CDR3.

This clone was observed once. The chain combines TRBV10-3 with TRBJ2-4; possibly TRBD1 for D (6 bases). CDR3 length equals 16 residues. Germline CDR1 ENHRY, CDR2 SYGVKD. V was cut by 3 bases and J by 0 bases, with 12 bases left in between. The CDR3 coding sequence is TGTGCCATCAGTGATACAGGGCTACTAGCCAAAAACATTCAGTACTTC. Translating gives CAISDTGLLAKNIQYF.